This T cell receptor (beta chain) originates from a study of cytomegalovirus exposure and HLA in healthy donors. Germline loops: CDR1 SGHTA, CDR2 FQGNSA. Trimming shortened V by 5 bases and J by 0 bases, and 7 bases separated the two germline ends. The CDR3 loop spans 13 amino acids. It was with 60 Vbeta and 13 Jbeta primers that the PCR ran. Using immunoSEQ multiplex PCR, the repertoire was profiled, and TCRdb retains in-frame clones only, with some absent. This sample has a few hundred thousand clones, with around four fifths found just once. Study-wide results and caveats: Several of the most significant clusters appeared linked to common viral pathogens, based on a later analysis.

The sample holds one count of this clone. Its antigen remains unknown. This clonotype was obtained from a middle-aged woman in good health and CMV-seropositive. The sample consisted of PBMCs. J is TRBJ1-1 and V is TRBV7-2; a possible D gene is TRBD1 (6 bases). CDR3 sequence reads: CASSGTLNTEAFF. CDR3 bases: TGTGCCAGCAGCGGGACACTGAACACTGAAGCTTTCTTT.